This record concerns one T cell receptor beta chain sequence. The assay was immunoSEQ multiplex PCR, and TCRdb's table has in-frame clones only and misses some. Among roughly 700,000 clones listed, around 89% were seen once. The CDR3 covers 12 residues. Germline values: CDR1 MNHNS, CDR2 SASEGT. Trimming stripped 11 bases from V and 1 base from J, with 8 bases between. The data derive from a study of shared T cell receptors in the human thymus. The sample was also reused in another study, on human thymus T cells. That paper states: Resections from corrective heart surgery supplied the thymus tissue. Repertoires sampled from thymus and blood appeared biased in V and J gene usage. Overlap was high between thymic repertoires from unrelated individuals, as reported in related research.

The chain uses TRBV6-1 and TRBJ2-2, with D unclear. The material sequenced was thymocytes. The receptor's source is a boy in the first two years of life with a congenital heart defect. The CDR3 is CAGRGNTGELFF. CDR3 bases: TGTGCCGGCCGAGGGAACACCGGGGAGCTGTTTTTT.